This T cell receptor (beta chain) was retrieved from a study of CD8+ T cells in alopecia areata. The CDR3 length is 14 residues. Germline CDR1 and CDR2: SGHDN and FVKESK. V was clipped by 4 bases and J by 0 bases, with 10 bases between them. Reverse transcription of extracted RNA yielded cDNA, which provided the sequencing template. The protocol was immunoSEQ multiplex PCR, while the TCRdb copy is restricted to in-frame clones and leaves out a portion. The sample records 95,000 to 150,000 clones, around 45% being singletons. What was sequenced was NKG2D-low CD8+ T cells sorted from blood. The source of this sequence is a human donor with alopecia areata. The J gene is TRBJ2-7, the V gene TRBV14; a weak D match, TRBD1 (6 bases). In nucleotides, the CDR3 is TGTGCCAGCAGCCCCATGGACAGCTCCTACGAGCAGTACTTC. It specifies CASSPMDSSYEQYF.